This TCR beta chain was identified during a study of blood T cell repertoires in COVID-19. About the research overall: The analysed material was cDNA or gDNA that came from T cells, B-cell-depleted T cells, or PBMCs.

This clone turned up a few times. Original processing methods: Researchers report that nucleated cell counts were estimated from reference gene primer amplification. TCRdb's copy holds only in-frame clones and misses some; the assay was immunoSEQ multiplex PCR. The DNA gave D and trimming, while V, J and clone size come from that table. The table records a few hundred thousand clones, around four fifths of them present only once. The V end lost 2 bases, the J end lost 4 bases, and 23 bases lay between the germline ends. The CDR3 loop spans 19 amino acids. CDR1 MNHEY and CDR2 SVGEGT come from the germline V gene.

This TCR was sampled from a woman older than 75 with COVID-19, enrolled during active disease. The chain links TRBV6-2 or TRBV6-3 to TRBJ2-2; tentative D call: TRBD2 (7 bases). Sequenced material: peripheral blood. The CDR3 DNA reads TGTGCCAGCAGTTACCCGGACAAGGGGGGGAACCGGGGCACCGGGGAGCTGTTTTTT. Translation gives CASSYPDKGGNRGTGELFF.